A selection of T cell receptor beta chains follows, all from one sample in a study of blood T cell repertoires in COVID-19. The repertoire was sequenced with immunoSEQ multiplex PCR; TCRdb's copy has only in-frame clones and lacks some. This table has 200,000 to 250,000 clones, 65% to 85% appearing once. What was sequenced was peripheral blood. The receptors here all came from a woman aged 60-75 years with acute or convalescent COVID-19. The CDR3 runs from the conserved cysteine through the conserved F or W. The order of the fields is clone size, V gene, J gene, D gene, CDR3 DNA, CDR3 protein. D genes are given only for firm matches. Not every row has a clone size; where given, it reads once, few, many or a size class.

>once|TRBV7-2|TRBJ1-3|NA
TGTGCCAGCAGCCTAAGCACAGGGCTGACCATATATTTT
CASSLSTGLTIYF
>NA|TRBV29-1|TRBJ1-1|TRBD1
TGCAGCGTTGACCGGACAGGCAGAGGGGAAGCTTTCTTT
CSVDRTGRGEAFF
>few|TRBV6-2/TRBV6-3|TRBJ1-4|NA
TGTGCCAGCAGTCGAGGGGGAAAACTGTTTTTT
CASSRGGKLFF
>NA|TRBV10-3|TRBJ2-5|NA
TGTGCCATCAGGGGAGTTGAGGGCGGAGGGACCCAGTACTTC
CAIRGVEGGGTQYF
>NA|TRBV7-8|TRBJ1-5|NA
TGTGCCAGCAGCTTAGCCACAGGGACCGGCAATCAGCCCCAGCATTTT
CASSLATGTGNQPQHF
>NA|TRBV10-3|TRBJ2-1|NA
TGTGCCATCAGCATTGATAGCAATGAGCAGTTCTTC
CAISIDSNEQFF
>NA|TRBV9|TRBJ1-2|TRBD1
TGTGCCAGCAGCGTAACGACCGGGACAGGTGACGACCATGGCTACACCTTC
CASSVTTGTGDDHGYTF
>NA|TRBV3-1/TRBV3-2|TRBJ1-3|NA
TGTGCCAGCAGCCAAGTTAAGGGGTTCTCTGGAAACACCATATATTTT
CASSQVKGFSGNTIYF
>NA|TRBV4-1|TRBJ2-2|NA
TGCGCCAGCAGCCCCCGGGGGACGAACACCGGGGAGCTGTTTTTT
CASSPRGTNTGELFF
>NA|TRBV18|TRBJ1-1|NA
TGTGCCAGCTCACCACTGTCAGGACTTGGGGACACTGAAGCTTTCTTT
CASSPLSGLGDTEAFF
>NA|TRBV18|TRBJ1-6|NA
TGTGCCAGCTCACCAGTGGCGGGGACGGATTCACCCCTCCACTTT
CASSPVAGTDSPLHF
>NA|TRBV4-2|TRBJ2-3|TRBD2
TGTGCCAGCAGCCCATCCGGGACTAGCGGGGGGGCCCCAGATACGCAGTATTTT
CASSPSGTSGGAPDTQYF
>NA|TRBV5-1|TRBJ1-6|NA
TGCGCCAGCAGCTTTGGGCAGGATAATTCACCCCTCCACTTT
CASSFGQDNSPLHF
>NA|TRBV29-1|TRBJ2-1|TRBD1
TGCAGCGTTGAGGGGACAGGGAGGACCTACAATGAGCAGTTCTTC
CSVEGTGRTYNEQFF
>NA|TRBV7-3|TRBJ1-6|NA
TGTGCCAGCAGCCATAGCCTGATAGATCACTTCGATAATTCACCCCTCCACTTT
CASSHSLIDHFDNSPLHF
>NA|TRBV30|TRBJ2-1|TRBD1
TGTGCCTGGGCTTCCGGACAGGGGGTTATTGAGCAGTTCTTC
CAWASGQGVIEQFF
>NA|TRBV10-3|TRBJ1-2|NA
TGTGCCATCGGCCCCTCTCAGGTCTCCCTCGGCTACACCTTC
CAIGPSQVSLGYTF
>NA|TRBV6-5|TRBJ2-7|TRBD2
TGTGCCAGCACCTCCCTAGCGGGGGGTCCCTACGAGCAGTACTTC
CASTSLAGGPYEQYF
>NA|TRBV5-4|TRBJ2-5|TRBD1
TGTGCCAGCAGCGCCCGGACAGGGCAAGAGACCCAGTACTTC
CASSARTGQETQYF
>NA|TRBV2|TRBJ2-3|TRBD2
TGTGCCAGCAAATCTGGTCTAGCGGGGGGGACGCAGTATTTT
CASKSGLAGGTQYF
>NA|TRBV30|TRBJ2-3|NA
TGTGCCTGGAGTGCGTCTACTTCCACAGATACGCAGTATTTT
CAWSASTSTDTQYF
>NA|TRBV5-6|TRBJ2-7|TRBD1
TGTGCCAGCAGCTACGGGACAGAGCCCATCTACGAGCAGTACTTC
CASSYGTEPIYEQYF
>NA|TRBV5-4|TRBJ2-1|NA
TGTGCCAGCAGCTTGGGTTGGGGGGGCCAGGGTGAGCAGTTCTTC
CASSLGWGGQGEQFF
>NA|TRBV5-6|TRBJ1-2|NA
TGTGCCAGCAGCTTGGCGGGAAGCTACATTATAGATGGCTACACCTTC
CASSLAGSYIIDGYTF
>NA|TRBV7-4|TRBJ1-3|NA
TGTGCCAGCAGCTTAAATATCCAAACCCCGATCCTCTCCTTTGTTCGGAGAGGAAACACCATATATTTT
CASSLNIQTPILSFVRRGNTIYF
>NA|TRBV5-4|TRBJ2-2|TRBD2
TGTGCCAGCAGCACGGGACAGTTAGCGGGGGGGAACACCGGGGAGCTGTTTTTT
CASSTGQLAGGNTGELFF
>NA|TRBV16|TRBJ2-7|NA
TGTGCCAGCAGCCAATCCGTGGCCAGTTACGAGCAGTACTTC
CASSQSVASYEQYF
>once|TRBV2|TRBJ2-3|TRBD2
TGTGCCAGTGGAGGAGCGGGGGGGCCAGATACGCAGTATTTT
CASGGAGGPDTQYF
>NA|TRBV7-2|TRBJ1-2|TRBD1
TGTGCCAGCAGCTTAAACAGGGGCTATGGCTACACCTTC
CASSLNRGYGYTF
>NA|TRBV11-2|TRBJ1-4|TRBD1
TGTGCCAGCAGCCTCTCAGGGGGCATAGGAGAAAAACTGTTTTTT
CASSLSGGIGEKLFF
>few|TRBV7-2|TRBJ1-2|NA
TGTGCCAGCAGCTCGGGGTCCCGAGCAGGTGGCTACACCTTC
CASSSGSRAGGYTF
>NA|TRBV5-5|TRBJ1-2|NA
TGTGCCAGCAGCGCCTTTATGGGGGGGACGGCTAACTATGGCTACACCTTC
CASSAFMGGTANYGYTF